Detailed here is one TCR beta chain. As yet, its antigen is unknown. The data derive from a study of STAT3 mutations in large granular lymphocyte leukemia. The study, taken as a whole, reports: In T-cell large granular lymphocyte leukemia, about half of patients showed multiple immunodominant subclonotypes. Persisting codominant clonotypes may have hidden a small pathogenic clone. Differing intervals and regimens complicate linking therapy response to clone burden. Suggested: STAT3 mutation was not the ancestral event for these clonal expansions.

Germline V gene data show CDR1 as SGHTS and CDR2 as YDEGEE. V lost 6 bases, J lost 3 bases, and 17 bases lay in between. The CDR3 has 15 residues. Tens of thousands of productive templates were obtained per sample on average. The data were produced by immunoSEQ multiplex PCR, yet TCRdb's version contains in-frame clones alone and is incomplete. The table lists roughly 46,000 clones, about 81% of them singletons. The sequence came from a human donor with T large granular lymphocyte leukemia. Some clones in this sample may be carry-over from other donors' samples. The sequenced sample was PBMCs. J is TRBJ2-3 and V is TRBV5-8; a possible D gene is TRBD2 (6 bases). CDR3 loop: CASNLGRGRTDTQYF. The DNA for the CDR3 is TGTGCCAGCAACCTGGGGCGGGGTCGTACAGATACGCAGTATTTT. Supplemented by reference TRBV5-8 and TRBJ2-3, the full variable domain reads EAGVTQSPTHLIKTRGQQATLRCSPISGHTSVYWYQQALGLGLQFLLWYDEGEERNRGNFPPRFSGRQFPNYSSELNVNALELEDSALYLCASNLGRGRTDTQYFGPGTRLTVL.